This T cell receptor (beta chain) derives from a study of OX40 agonist ivuxolimab in advanced cancers. The CDR3 contains 14 residues. CDR1 and CDR2 from the germline V gene are LGHNT and FRNRAP. Trimming took 2 bases from V and 6 from J, leaving 12 bases between them. Profiled with immunoSEQ multiplex PCR; TCRdb holds only in-frame clones, not every one. The sample lists under 50,000 clones; almost 90% were seen once. On cycle 4 day 1 and cycle 7 day 1, as well as at baseline, blood was sampled. This receptor was taken from an adult with an advanced solid tumor such as melanoma, head and neck, liver or kidney cancer. The rearrangement links TRBV12-5 to TRBJ2-3, with a tentative D call TRBD1 (6 bases). The specimen was CD4+ or CD8+ T cells sorted from blood, collected in a trial of the OX40 agonist ivuxolimab. The CDR3 is CASGLTTGMDTQYF. The CDR3 coding sequence is TGTGCTAGTGGTTTGACCACAGGGATGGATACGCAGTATTTT.